The sequence of this T cell receptor (beta chain) was determined in a study of blood T cell repertoires in COVID-19. The wider study: From T cells, B-cell-depleted T cells, or PBMCs came the material, which was cDNA or gDNA.

The CDR3 extends over 13 amino acids. Looked up from germline, CDR1 is SGHVS and CDR2 is FQNEAQ. The V end was cut by 1 base, the J end by 2 bases, with 4 bases between. Per the authors' pipeline: Estimated nucleated cell counts came from reference gene primer amplification. TCRdb's table, derived via immunoSEQ multiplex PCR, lists solely in-frame clones and lacks some. D and trimming come from the DNA, and the V and J calls and clone size come from that table. The sample contains a few hundred thousand clones, roughly 84% of which appear only once. This clone has ten or more counts. Additional DNA sequences in this sample encode the identical CDR3. Across about 22 US areas, participants ranged in age from about 18 to 89 years. Participants reported their clinical history, and cohort assignment relied on those reports.

The sample consisted of PBMCs or T cells enriched from blood (not recorded which). This sequence originates from a man aged 25 to 40 in a cohort exposed to, infected with or recovered from COVID-19 (not recorded which). The rearrangement joins TRBV7-8 to TRBJ2-3; no firm D call. CDR3 sequence: CASSLVNTDTQYF. The CDR3 DNA follows: TGTGCCAGCAGCTTAGTCAACACAGATACGCAGTATTTT.